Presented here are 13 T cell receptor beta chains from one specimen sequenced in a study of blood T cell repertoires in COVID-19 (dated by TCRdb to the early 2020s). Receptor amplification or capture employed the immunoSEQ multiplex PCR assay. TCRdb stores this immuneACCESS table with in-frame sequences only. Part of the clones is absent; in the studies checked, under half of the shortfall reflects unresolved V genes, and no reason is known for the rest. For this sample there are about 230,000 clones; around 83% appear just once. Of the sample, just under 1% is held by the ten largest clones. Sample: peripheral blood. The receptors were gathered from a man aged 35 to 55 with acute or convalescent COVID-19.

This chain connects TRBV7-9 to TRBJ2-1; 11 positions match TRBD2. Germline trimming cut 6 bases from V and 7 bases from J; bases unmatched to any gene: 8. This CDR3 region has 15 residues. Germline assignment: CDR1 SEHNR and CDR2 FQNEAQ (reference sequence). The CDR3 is CASSPSGGMANEQFF. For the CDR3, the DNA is TGTGCCAGCAGTCCTAGCGGGGGGATGGCGAATGAGCAGTTCTTC.

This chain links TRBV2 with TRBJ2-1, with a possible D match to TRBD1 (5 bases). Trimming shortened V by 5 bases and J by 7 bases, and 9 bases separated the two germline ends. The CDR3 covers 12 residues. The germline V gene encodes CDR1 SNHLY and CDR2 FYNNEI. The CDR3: CASSFSGNEQFF. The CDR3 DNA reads TGTGCCAGCAGTTTTTCAGGGAATGAGCAGTTCTTC.

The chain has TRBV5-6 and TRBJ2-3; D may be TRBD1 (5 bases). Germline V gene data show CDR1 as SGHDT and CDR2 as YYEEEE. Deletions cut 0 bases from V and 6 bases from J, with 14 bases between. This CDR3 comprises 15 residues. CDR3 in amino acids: CASSLEAAPGDTQYF. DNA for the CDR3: TGTGCCAGCAGCTTGGAGGCGGCTCCAGGGGATACGCAGTATTTT.

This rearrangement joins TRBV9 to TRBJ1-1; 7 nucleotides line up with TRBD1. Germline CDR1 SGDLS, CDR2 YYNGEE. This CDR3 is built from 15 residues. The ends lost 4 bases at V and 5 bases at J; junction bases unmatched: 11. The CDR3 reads CASSPRQGLDTEAFF. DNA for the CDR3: TGTGCCAGCAGCCCCCGACAGGGCCTGGATACTGAAGCTTTCTTT.

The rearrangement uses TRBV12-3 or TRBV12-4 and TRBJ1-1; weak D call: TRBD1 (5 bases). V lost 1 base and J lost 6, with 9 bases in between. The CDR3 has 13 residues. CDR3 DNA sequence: TGTGCCAGCAGTTTAGGTGGGGGGGCTGAAGCTTTCTTT. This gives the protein CASSLGGGAEAFF.

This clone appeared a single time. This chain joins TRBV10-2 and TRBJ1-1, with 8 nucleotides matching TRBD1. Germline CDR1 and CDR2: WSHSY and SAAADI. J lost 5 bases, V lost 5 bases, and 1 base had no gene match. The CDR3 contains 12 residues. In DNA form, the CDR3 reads TGCGCCAGCAGTACAGGGGGGACTGAAGCTTTCTTT. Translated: CASSTGGTEAFF.

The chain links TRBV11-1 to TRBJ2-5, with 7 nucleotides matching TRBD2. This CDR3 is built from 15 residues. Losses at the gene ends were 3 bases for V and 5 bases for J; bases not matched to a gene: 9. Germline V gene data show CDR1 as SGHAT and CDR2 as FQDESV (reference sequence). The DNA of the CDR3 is TGTGCCAGCAGCTTCGCCGCTGGGGGGGTGGAGACCCAGTACTTC. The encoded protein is CASSFAAGGVETQYF.

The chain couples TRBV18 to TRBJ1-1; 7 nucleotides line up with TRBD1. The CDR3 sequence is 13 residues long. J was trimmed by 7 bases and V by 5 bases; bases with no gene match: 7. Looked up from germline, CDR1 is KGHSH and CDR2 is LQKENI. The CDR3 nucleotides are TGTGCCAGCTCAAGAGACAGGGAAAGTGAAGCTTTCTTT. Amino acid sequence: CASSRDRESEAFF.

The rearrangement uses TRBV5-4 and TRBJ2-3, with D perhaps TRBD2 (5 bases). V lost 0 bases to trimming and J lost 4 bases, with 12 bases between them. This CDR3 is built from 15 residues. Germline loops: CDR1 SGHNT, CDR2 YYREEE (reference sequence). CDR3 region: CASSLAGIGPDTQYF. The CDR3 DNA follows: TGTGCCAGCAGCTTGGCGGGGATAGGCCCAGATACGCAGTATTTT.

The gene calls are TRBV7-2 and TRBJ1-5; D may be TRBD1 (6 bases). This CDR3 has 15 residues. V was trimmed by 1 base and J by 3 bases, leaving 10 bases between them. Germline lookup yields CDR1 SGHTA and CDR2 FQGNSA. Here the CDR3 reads CASSLGRGSNQPQHF. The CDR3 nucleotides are TGTGCCAGCAGCTTAGGCAGGGGTTCCAATCAGCCCCAGCATTTT.

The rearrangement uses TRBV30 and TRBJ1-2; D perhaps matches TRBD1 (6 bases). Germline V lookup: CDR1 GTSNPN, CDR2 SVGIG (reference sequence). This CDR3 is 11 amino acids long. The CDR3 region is CGTENNYGYTF. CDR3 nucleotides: TGTGGGACAGAGAATAACTATGGCTACACCTTC.

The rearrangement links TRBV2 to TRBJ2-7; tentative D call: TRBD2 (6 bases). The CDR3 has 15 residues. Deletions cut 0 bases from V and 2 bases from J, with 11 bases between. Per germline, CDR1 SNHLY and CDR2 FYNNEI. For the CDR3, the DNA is TGTGCCAGCAGTGAAGCCGGGGGTAAGACCTACGAGCAGTACTTC. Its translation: CASSEAGGKTYEQYF.

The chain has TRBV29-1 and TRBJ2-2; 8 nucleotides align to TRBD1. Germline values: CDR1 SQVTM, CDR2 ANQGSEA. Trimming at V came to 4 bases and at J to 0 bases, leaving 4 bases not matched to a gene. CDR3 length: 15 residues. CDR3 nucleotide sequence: TGCAGCGTTGCGCAGGGGGCTCCGAACACCGGGGAGCTGTTTTTT. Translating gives CSVAQGAPNTGELFF.